These 4 T cell receptor beta chains were sequenced from one sample in a study of blood T cell repertoires in COVID-19. Generated by immunoSEQ multiplex PCR, the TCRdb table keeps only in-frame clones and is missing some. Altogether about 38,000 clones are present, around 74% being singletons, with the ten largest covering roughly a tenth. The sequencing input was peripheral blood. The receptors were sampled from a man in his 70s with COVID-19, enrolled during active disease.

The CDR3 DNA reads TGCAGTGCTAGTCAGACAGGGCCCAATCAGCCCCAGCATTTT. The encoded protein is CSASQTGPNQPQHF. The V call is TRBV20-1, the J call TRBJ1-5; 7 positions match TRBD1. CDR1 DFQATT and CDR2 SNEGSKA come from the germline V gene (reference sequence). Trimming removed 3 bases from V and 3 bases from J; junction bases left unmatched: 5. This CDR3 has 14 residues.

The V call is TRBV2, the J call TRBJ2-3; the match to TRBD2 covers 15 bases. Germline lookup yields CDR1 SNHLY and CDR2 FYNNEI. This CDR3 has 17 residues. The J segment lost 3 bases and the V segment lost 6 bases, leaving 7 bases of the junction unmatched. The CDR3 sequence: CASSSGLAGGPTDTQYF. The CDR3 region has the DNA TGTGCCAGCAGCTCCGGACTAGCGGGAGGGCCGACAGATACGCAGTATTTT.

This sequence joins TRBV7-8 and TRBJ2-7, with 10 nucleotides matching TRBD2. The junction had 9 bases not matched to a gene; V was cut back by 0 bases and J by 7 bases. CDR1 is SGHVS, CDR2 FQNEAQ, per germline. The CDR3 contains 16 residues. CDR3 amino acids: CASSLATSGWVLEQYF. The CDR3 region has the DNA TGTGCCAGCAGCTTAGCGACTAGCGGGTGGGTCTTGGAGCAGTACTTC.

This chain links TRBV9 with TRBJ2-1; 8 bases fit TRBD2. The CDR3 loop spans 18 amino acids. The V and J ends lost 1 base and 0 bases, in that order; junction bases with no gene match: 9. Germline V CDR1 and CDR2: SGDLS, YYNGEE. Here the CDR3 DNA reads TGTGCCAGCAGCGTATATAGCGGGGTACTTAGCTCCTACAATGAGCAGTTCTTC. This codes for CASSVYSGVLSSYNEQFF.